One sample yielded the 6 T cell receptor beta chains listed below, sequenced in a study of blood T cell repertoires in COVID-19. This table comes from immunoSEQ multiplex PCR, and its TCRdb copy is limited to in-frame clones, with some not included. This sample yields 250,000 to 350,000 clones, of which 80% to 95% are seen a single time; around 18% belongs to the top ten. Sequenced: PBMCs or T cells enriched from blood (not recorded which). These receptors all stem from a woman in her 30s who had recovered from COVID-19.

The chain joins TRBV15 to TRBJ1-1, with D perhaps matching TRBD1 (6 bases). This CDR3 is built from 14 residues. Germline V CDR1 and CDR2: LNHNV, YYDKDF (reference sequence). Trimming stripped 4 bases from V and 0 bases from J, with 9 bases between. CDR3 amino acids: CATSKGQLNTEAFF. The CDR3 nucleotides are TGTGCCACCAGCAAGGGACAACTGAACACTGAAGCTTTCTTT.

This sequence joins TRBV4-3 and TRBJ2-3, with 7 bases fitting TRBD1. The CDR3 is 16 residues long. Trimming took 2 bases from V and 3 from J; bases not matched to a gene: 8. Germline CDR1 and CDR2: LGHNA and YSLEER. The CDR3 nucleotides are TGCGCCAGCAGCCAAACTCGGACAGGTTGGACAGATACGCAGTATTTT. This encodes CASSQTRTGWTDTQYF.

The CDR3 sequence is CASSLAQAPPLDTQYF. The CDR3 coding sequence is TGCGCCAGCAGTCTAGCCCAAGCCCCCCCCCTGGATACGCAGTATTTT. The chain is built from TRBV4-3 and TRBJ2-3; D perhaps matches TRBD2 (5 bases). V lost 6 bases to trimming and J lost 6 bases, with 22 bases between them. The CDR3 length is 16 residues. The V gene's germline CDR1 is LGHNA and CDR2 YSLEER.

The chain employs TRBV27 and TRBJ1-2, with 7 bases identical to TRBD1. Unmatched junction bases numbered 11, after V lost 5 bases and J lost 2 bases. CDR3 length: 16 residues. Germline V CDR1 and CDR2: MNHEY, SMNVEV (reference sequence). The CDR3 region is CASSPRDRLFNYGYTF. The CDR3 DNA follows: TGTGCCAGCAGTCCCCGGGACAGACTATTCAACTATGGCTACACCTTC.

This chain links TRBV5-4 with TRBJ2-1; TRBD2 matches 9 bases. After removal of 0 bases from V and 1 base from J, the junction contained 2 bases not matched to a gene. Per the germline V gene, CDR1 is SGHNT and CDR2 is YYREEE (reference sequence). The CDR3 runs to 16 residues. The CDR3 bases are TGTGCCAGCAGCTTGGAGGCGGGGGGGTCCTACAATGAGCAGTTCTTC. Its protein product is CASSLEAGGSYNEQFF. The entire variable domain, with the rest obtained from reference TRBV5-4 and TRBJ2-1, is as follows: ETGVTQSPTHLIKTRGQQVTLRCSSQSGHNTVSWYQQALGQGPQFIFQYYREEENGRGNFPPRFSGLQFPNYSSELNVNALELDDSALYLCASSLEAGGSYNEQFFGPGTRLTVL.

V and J are TRBV2 and TRBJ2-1, with D unresolved. In germline, CDR1 is SNHLY, CDR2 FYNNEI. The CDR3 is 12 amino acids. Trimming took 6 bases from V and 2 from J, leaving 5 bases between them. This chain's CDR3 is CASRIAYNEQFF. The CDR3 nucleotides read TGTGCCAGCAGGATAGCCTACAATGAGCAGTTCTTC.